The sample holds one count of the clone carrying this TCR beta chain. Antigen specificity is unknown. This entry belongs to a study of T cell responses to AZD1222 COVID-19 vaccine. Generated by immunoSEQ multiplex PCR, the TCRdb table keeps only in-frame clones and is missing some. The sample comprises 150,000 to 250,000 clones, approximately 95% of which are singletons, and roughly 1% rests with the top ten. Study findings and constraints: Repertoire samples came only from after the peak T cell response. Vaccination with two AZD1222 doses was followed by a rise in Spike-specific TCR breadth and depth. Clonal diversity may have been underestimated in mostly white British donors. Spike-spanning, vaccine-associated CD4 TCRs were dominant at 160-218 and 743-854.

Germline V CDR1 and CDR2: SNHLY, FYNNEI. This CDR3 region has 13 residues. Trimming removed 2 bases from V and 0 bases from J, with 4 bases in between. The clonotype was recovered from an adult who received the AZD1222 COVID-19 vaccine. This chain connects TRBV2 to TRBJ1-1; no reliable D call. Material: peripheral blood, obtained 28 days after the second AZD1222 dose. This CDR3 reads CASSELMNTEAFF. The CDR3 coding sequence is TGTGCCAGCAGTGAACTGATGAACACTGAAGCTTTCTTT.